Shown below are 4 T cell receptor beta chains from a single sample sequenced in a study of shared clonotypes between healthy human individuals. The table came from immunoSEQ multiplex PCR; TCRdb's copy has only in-frame clones and leaves some out. The table includes roughly 1,600,000 clones, just under 99% detected once. Sequenced material: naive CD4+ T cells sorted from blood. The sample's subset: CD45RA+ positively selected. These receptors were obtained from a man between 25 and 39 years old in good health.

The genes are TRBV2 and TRBJ2-1; 16 nucleotides line up with TRBD2. Germline trimming cut 6 bases from V and 0 bases from J; bases unmatched to any gene: 8. This CDR3 contains 19 residues. Per germline, CDR1 SNHLY and CDR2 FYNNEI. CDR3 nucleotides: TGTGCCAGCAGGGGGGGACTAGCGGGAGGGTACAGCTCCTACAATGAGCAGTTCTTC. Amino acids: CASRGGLAGGYSSYNEQFF.

The rearrangement uses TRBV18 and TRBJ1-2; D remains ambiguous. This CDR3 has 13 residues. Trimming took 5 bases from V and 2 from J, leaving 9 bases between them. Looked up from germline, CDR1 is KGHSH and CDR2 is LQKENI. The CDR3 DNA follows: TGTGCCAGCTCAGTCTCCGGGAACTATGGCTACACCTTC. This encodes CASSVSGNYGYTF.

The V call is TRBV5-6, the J call TRBJ2-7; a weak D match, TRBD2 (6 bases). V dropped 4 bases and J dropped 2 bases, with 19 bases sitting between them. CDR1 and CDR2 from the germline V gene are SGHDT and YYEEEE. This CDR3 comprises 16 residues. Here the CDR3 DNA reads TGTGCCAGCAGCAACGTACCCGGGAGACTCCCCTACGAGCAGTACTTC. Its translation: CASSNVPGRLPYEQYF. Full variable domain (rest looked up from reference TRBV5-6 and TRBJ2-7): DAGVTQSPTHLIKTRGQQVTLRCSPKSGHDTVSWYQQALGQGPQFIFQYYEEEERQRGNFPDRFSGHQFPNYSSELNVNALLLGDSALYLCASSNVPGRLPYEQYFGPGTRLTVT.

The chain links TRBV27 to TRBJ2-7, with D tentatively TRBD1 (6 bases). V lost 7 bases and J lost 2, with 18 bases in between. CDR3 length: 15 residues. Germline assignment: CDR1 MNHEY and CDR2 SMNVEV (reference sequence). The CDR3 DNA sequence: TGTGCCAGCAAGTTCACCGAGGGGACACCCTACGAGCAGTACTTC. It codes for CASKFTEGTPYEQYF.